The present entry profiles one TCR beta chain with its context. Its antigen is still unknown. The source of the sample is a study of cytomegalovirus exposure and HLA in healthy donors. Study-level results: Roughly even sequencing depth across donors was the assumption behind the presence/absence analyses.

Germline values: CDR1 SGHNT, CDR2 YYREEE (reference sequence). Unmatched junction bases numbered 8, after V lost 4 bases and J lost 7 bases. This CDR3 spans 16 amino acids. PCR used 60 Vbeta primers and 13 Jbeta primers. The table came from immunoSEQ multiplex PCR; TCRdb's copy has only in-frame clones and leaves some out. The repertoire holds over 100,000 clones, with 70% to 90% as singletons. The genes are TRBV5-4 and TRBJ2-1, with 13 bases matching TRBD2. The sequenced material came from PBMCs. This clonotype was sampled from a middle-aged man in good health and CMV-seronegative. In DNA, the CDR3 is TGTGCCAGCAGCCTAGGACTAGCGGGGGCTATTAATGAGCAGTTCTTC. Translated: CASSLGLAGAINEQFF.